The 23 T cell receptor beta chains reported below all come from one sample, sequenced in a study of cytomegalovirus exposure and HLA in healthy donors. 60 Vbeta and 13 Jbeta primers were used in PCR. The table came from immunoSEQ multiplex PCR; TCRdb's copy has only in-frame clones and leaves some out. The sample has fewer than 250,000 clones; approximately 79% are singletons. Sequencing was done on a sample of PBMCs. All receptors derive from a male donor in good health and CMV-seronegative.

For this clone: Distinct nucleotide sequences in the sample also encode this CDR3. The chain has TRBV7-9 and TRBJ1-1, with 10 bases identical to TRBD1. The trim removed 4 bases at V and 5 bases at J, leaving 4 bases unmatched. The V gene's germline CDR1 is SEHNR and CDR2 FQNEAQ (reference sequence). The length of the CDR3 is 14 residues. In DNA form, the CDR3 reads TGTGCCAGCAGCTCCAGGACAGGGGGGACTGAAGCTTTCTTT. This encodes CASSSRTGGTEAFF. Full variable domain (remainder filled in from reference TRBV7-9 and TRBJ1-1): DTGVSQNPRHKITKRGQNVTFRCDPISEHNRLYWYRQTLGQGPEFLTYFQNEAQLEKSRLLSDRFSAERPKGSFSTLEIQRTEQGDSAMYLCASSSRTGGTEAFFGQGTRLTVV.

The rearrangement uses TRBV4-3 and TRBJ1-1; 8 bases fit TRBD1. Germline lookup yields CDR1 LGHNA and CDR2 YSLEER. The CDR3 extends over 18 amino acids. Trimming took 1 base from V and 3 from J; bases not matched to a gene: 13. The CDR3: CASSQGPERTGLDTEAFF. The CDR3 nucleotides are TGCGCCAGCAGCCAAGGTCCTGAGAGGACAGGGTTGGACACTGAAGCTTTCTTT.

J is TRBJ1-2 and V is TRBV7-9; possibly TRBD1 for D (5 bases). Between the trimmed V and J ends, which lost 5 bases and 4 bases, there was a span of 11 bases. The CDR3 spans 13 residues. Germline CDR1 SEHNR, CDR2 FQNEAQ (reference sequence). CDR3 region: CASSPGTAYGYTF. CDR3 in DNA: TGTGCCAGCAGCCCTGGGACTGCCTATGGCTACACCTTC. Full variable domain (missing parts from reference TRBV7-9 and TRBJ1-2): DTGVSQNPRHKITKRGQNVTFRCDPISEHNRLYWYRQTLGQGPEFLTYFQNEAQLEKSRLLSDRFSAERPKGSFSTLEIQRTEQGDSAMYLCASSPGTAYGYTFGSGTRLTVV.

The CDR3 nucleotides read TGTGCCAGCAGCCCCCAGGGGGATGGAAACACCATATATTTT. Translating it yields CASSPQGDGNTIYF. The chain combines TRBV7-3 with TRBJ1-3, with TRBD1 matching 7 bases. The CDR3 runs 14 residues. The V and J ends lost 5 bases and 3 bases, in that order; junction bases with no gene match: 4. Germline loops: CDR1 SGHTA, CDR2 FQGTGA. The full variable domain, rest sourced from reference TRBV7-3 and TRBJ1-3, is GAGVSQTPSNKVTEKGKYVELRCDPISGHTALYWYRQSLGQGPEFLIYFQGTGAADDSGLPNDRFFAVRPEGSVSTLKIQRTERGDSAVYLCASSPQGDGNTIYFGEGSWLTVV.

This chain joins TRBV19 and TRBJ1-2, with D uncertain. The length of the CDR3 is 15 residues. Trimming pared 5 bases from V and 8 bases from J, leaving 21 bases between. Germline CDR1 LNHDA, CDR2 SQIVND (reference sequence). In DNA form, the CDR3 reads TGTGCCAGTAGTCCCATTGCGGGGATTCCTTGGGGCTACACCTTC. Its protein product is CASSPIAGIPWGYTF. The entire variable domain, with the rest obtained from reference TRBV19 and TRBJ1-2, is as follows: DGGITQSPKYLFRKEGQNVTLSCEQNLNHDAMYWYRQDPGQGLRLIYYSQIVNDFQKGDIAEGYSVSREKKESFPLTVTSAQKNPTAFYLCASSPIAGIPWGYTFGSGTRLTVV.

J is TRBJ2-2 and V is TRBV19; 9 nucleotides line up with TRBD2. CDR3 length: 15 residues. Trimming removed 3 bases from V and 5 bases from J; junction bases left unmatched: 4. Germline V gene sequence: CDR1 LNHDA, CDR2 SQIVND (reference sequence). CDR3 coding DNA: TGTGCCAGTAGTATCGTCACTAGCGGGACCGGGGAGCTGTTTTTT. Protein sequence: CASSIVTSGTGELFF.

This chain uses TRBV5-1 with TRBJ2-5, with 11 bases matching TRBD2. Germline V gene lookup returns CDR1 SGHRS and CDR2 YFSETQ. V was pared by 4 bases and J by 5 bases, with 10 bases of the junction left unmatched. There are 16 residues in the CDR3. The CDR3 bases are TGCGCCAGCAGCCCCCGACTAGCGGGACAGGGTGAGACCCAGTACTTC. Amino acids: CASSPRLAGQGETQYF.

This sequence joins TRBV9 and TRBJ2-1; 9 bases match TRBD1. The germline gives CDR1 SGDLS, CDR2 YYNGEE. V gave up 1 base and J gave up 8 bases; unmatched junction bases: 7. This CDR3 comprises 15 residues. The CDR3 loop reads CASSVRWTGAHEQFF. DNA of the CDR3: TGTGCCAGCAGCGTAAGGTGGACAGGGGCCCATGAGCAGTTCTTC.

V usage is TRBV10-3 and J usage is TRBJ1-1; D uncertain. The CDR3 loop spans 15 amino acids. Germline CDR1 is ENHRY and CDR2 is SYGVKD. V lost 6 bases, J lost 1 base, and 15 bases lay in between. In nucleotides, the CDR3 is TGTGCCATCAGGGGCCTCGGGGTCCGGAACACTGAAGCTTTCTTT. Protein product: CAIRGLGVRNTEAFF.

This clone was observed a few times. V usage is TRBV15 and J usage is TRBJ2-7; D may be TRBD2 (5 bases). Deletions cut 3 bases from V and 6 bases from J, with 12 bases between. CDR1 is LNHNV, CDR2 YYDKDF, per germline (reference sequence). The CDR3 consists of 13 residues. Here the CDR3 DNA reads TGTGCCACCAGCAGTGGGAGAAAGGGCGAGCAGTACTTC. It translates to CATSSGRKGEQYF.

The chain recombines TRBV5-6 with TRBJ2-1; no definite D call. CDR3 length: 16 residues. Per the germline V gene, CDR1 is SGHDT and CDR2 is YYEEEE. The ends were cut back, 4 bases at V and 0 bases at J, with 14 bases in the middle. In nucleotides, the CDR3 is TGTGCCAGCAGCCCTAAAGCCCGTAGCTCCTACAATGAGCAGTTCTTC. Residues: CASSPKARSSYNEQFF.

The chain joins TRBV25-1 to TRBJ2-5; no firm D call. The tail of the sequence fits TRBJ2-7 better, so the J call may be wrong. The CDR3 runs to 11 residues. From germline, CDR1 is MGHDK and CDR2 SYGVNS. The DNA for the CDR3 is TGTGCCAGCAGTGAGTTTTACGAGCAGTACTTC. This encodes CASSEFYEQYF.

This chain links TRBV9 with TRBJ2-3; TRBD2 is a possible D gene (7 bases). CDR1 is SGDLS, CDR2 YYNGEE, per germline. This CDR3 spans 15 amino acids. V lost 2 bases and J lost 3, with 13 bases in between. The CDR3 region is CASSVGGGPTDTQYF. The CDR3 nucleotides are TGTGCCAGCAGCGTTGGGGGGGGGCCAACAGATACGCAGTATTTT. The full variable domain, rest sourced from reference TRBV9 and TRBJ2-3, is DSGVTQTPKHLITATGQRVTLRCSPRSGDLSVYWYQQSLDQGLQFLIQYYNGEERAKGNILERFSAQQFPDLHSELNLSSLELGDSALYFCASSVGGGPTDTQYFGPGTRLTVL.

The chain uses TRBV7-3 and TRBJ2-3; 8 nucleotides line up with TRBD1. The CDR3 is made up of 16 amino acids. The V gene end was trimmed by 2 bases and the J gene end by 1 base; junction bases not matched to a gene: 5. CDR1 and CDR2 from the germline V gene are SGHTA and FQGTGA. CDR3 DNA: TGTGCCAGCAGCTTAGCAGGGGGCGCGGGCACAGATACGCAGTATTTT. This encodes CASSLAGGAGTDTQYF.

The chain has TRBV2 and TRBJ2-3; TRBD2 might be the D (5 bases). Per the germline V gene, CDR1 is SNHLY and CDR2 is FYNNEI. The CDR3 spans 13 residues. V was cut by 11 bases and J by 1 base, with 13 bases left in between. CDR3 residues: CAGRAGGTDTQYF. For the CDR3, the DNA is TGTGCCGGACGGGCCGGGGGCACAGATACGCAGTATTTT.

About this clone itself: A junction end diverges from the germline sequence, so it may reflect a read error. V gene TRBV6-1 combines with J gene TRBJ2-1, with TRBD1 identical over 11 bases. This CDR3 contains 16 residues. The germline V gene encodes CDR1 MNHNS and CDR2 SASEGT. DNA of the CDR3: TGTGCCAGCAATGAAGGACAGGGGGCGTCTTGGAATGAGCAGTTCTTC. It is translated as CASNEGQGASWNEQFF.

This sequence joins TRBV30 and TRBJ2-3, with D possibly matching TRBD2 (6 bases). The CDR3 loop spans 17 amino acids. Germline V gives CDR1 GTSNPN, CDR2 SVGIG (reference sequence). V shed 3 bases and J shed 2 bases, with 21 bases lying between them. CDR3 sequence reads: CAWSPSLGGVVTDTQYF. The CDR3 nucleotides read TGTGCCTGGAGCCCATCCTTGGGGGGAGTAGTCACAGATACGCAGTATTTT. Based on the CDR3 plus reference TRBV30 and TRBJ2-3, the full variable domain is SQTIHQWPATLVQPVGSPLSLECTVEGTSNPNLYWYRQAAGRGLQLLFYSVGIGQISSEVPQNLSASRPQDRQFILSSKKLLLSDSGFYLCAWSPSLGGVVTDTQYFGPGTRLTVL.

The chain combines TRBV15 with TRBJ1-1, with D uncertain. The germline CDR1 and CDR2 sequences are LNHNV and YYDKDF (reference sequence). The V gene lost 0 bases and the J gene lost 4 bases, with 9 bases spanning the gap. This CDR3 comprises 14 residues. The CDR3 sequence is CATSRDRQATEAFF. For the CDR3, the DNA is TGTGCCACCAGCAGAGATCGGCAGGCCACTGAAGCTTTCTTT.

The V call is TRBV9, the J call TRBJ1-1, with D unclear. Germline lookup yields CDR1 SGDLS and CDR2 YYNGEE. The CDR3 totals 14 residues. The V and J ends lost 5 bases and 1 base respectively, with 12 bases between them. The CDR3 region has the DNA TGTGCCAGCAGTGGGAGACAACCGAACACTGAAGCTTTCTTT. Amino acid sequence: CASSGRQPNTEAFF.

This chain uses TRBV7-9 with TRBJ2-6; 7 bases agree with TRBD1. The V and J ends lost 4 bases and 0 bases, in that order; junction bases with no gene match: 9. From germline, CDR1 is SEHNR and CDR2 FQNEAQ (reference sequence). CDR3 length: 18 residues. CDR3 amino acids: CASSSSPGQSSGANVLTF. The CDR3 region has the DNA TGTGCCAGCAGCTCGTCCCCGGGACAGAGCTCTGGGGCCAACGTCCTGACTTTC.

The V call is TRBV18, the J call TRBJ2-1, with 12 bases lining up with TRBD2. The germline V gene encodes CDR1 KGHSH and CDR2 LQKENI. There are 14 residues in the CDR3. With 3 bases clipped from V and 8 bases from J, the junction kept 2 bases outside the gene matches. The DNA for the CDR3 is TGTGCCAGCTCACCGCTAGCGGGAGGGGATGAGCAGTTCTTC. Protein product: CASSPLAGGDEQFF.

The V gene is TRBV7-2, the J gene TRBJ2-5, with a possible D match to TRBD2 (5 bases). Trimming removed 1 base from V and 1 base from J, with 13 bases in between. Germline lookup yields CDR1 SGHTA and CDR2 FQGNSA. The CDR3 sequence is 16 residues long. The CDR3: CASSLGWGATQETQYF. CDR3 DNA sequence: TGTGCCAGCAGCTTAGGGTGGGGAGCGACCCAAGAGACCCAGTACTTC. The variable domain in full, with the rest retrieved from reference TRBV7-2 and TRBJ2-5, is GAGVSQSPSNKVTEKGKDVELRCDPISGHTALYWYRQSLGQGLEFLIYFQGNSAPDKSGLPSDRFSAERTGGSVSTLTIQRTQQEDSAVYLCASSLGWGATQETQYFGPGTRLLVL.

The genes are TRBV29-1 and TRBJ2-3, with D possibly matching TRBD2 (6 bases). Germline loops: CDR1 SQVTM, CDR2 ANQGSEA. CDR3 size: 15 residues. V shed 0 bases and J shed 4 bases, with 14 bases lying between them. For the CDR3, the DNA is TGCAGCGTTGAAGATGGACTATGGCCCTCAGATACGCAGTATTTT. This translates into CSVEDGLWPSDTQYF.